This TCR beta chain was retrieved from a study of blood T cell repertoires in COVID-19. Study background: Italy, Spain and the United States were the sources of the convalescent and acute COVID-19 samples. Nucleic acid was either cDNA or gDNA, and it came from T cells, B-cell-depleted T cells, or PBMCs.

There are 13 residues in the CDR3. Trimming took 6 bases from V and 3 from J; bases not matched to a gene: 4. Looked up from germline, CDR1 is SEHNR and CDR2 is FQNEAQ (reference sequence). In the authors' methods: Quantification of nucleated cells was approximated via reference gene primer amplification. Assay used: immunoSEQ multiplex PCR; TCRdb lists only in-frame clones, some missing. V and J calls plus clone size are reproduced from that table; the DNA served to infer D and trimming. The sample includes around 37,000 clones, roughly 90% of them seen just once. The sequenced sample consisted of peripheral blood. This receptor was obtained from a man in his 60s with active or convalescent COVID-19. This chain uses TRBV7-9 with TRBJ1-2, with TRBD1 matching 7 bases. CDR3 in amino acids: CASSYGQDYGYTF. In nucleotides, the CDR3 is TGTGCCAGCAGTTACGGACAGGACTATGGCTACACCTTC.